This TCR beta chain was observed in a study of cytomegalovirus exposure and HLA in healthy donors. Findings and caveats of the study: Later analysis associated a missense DCLRE1C variant with TCR beta V- and J-gene trimming. Later analysis showed TCR association rates varying by HLA locus, highest for DRB1 and lowest for HLA-C. At a 0.05 false discovery rate, a later analysis found some 17,000 TCR beta sequences to be associated with HLA alleles.

The CDR3 extends over 15 amino acids. Trimming stripped 0 bases from V and 0 bases from J, with 6 bases between. Looked up from germline, CDR1 is MNHEY and CDR2 is SVGAGI. Turning to this clone: Its specificity is unknown.

13 Jbeta primers and 60 Vbeta primers were used for the PCR. TCRdb's table, derived via immunoSEQ multiplex PCR, lists solely in-frame clones and lacks some. Of 110,000 to 150,000 clones in the sample, over 70% were seen once. The V and J genes are TRBV6-5 and TRBJ1-3; D is unresolved. The TCR sequence derives from a man aged 30 to 39 in good health and CMV-seronegative. What was sequenced was PBMCs. The CDR3 nucleotides are TGTGCCAGCAGTTACTCACGGAGCTCTGGAAACACCATATATTTT. Protein: CASSYSRSSGNTIYF.